This TCR beta chain was recorded in a study of cytomegalovirus exposure and HLA in healthy donors (dated by TCRdb to 2015 to 2018). Background for the entire study: According to a later analysis, the 120 validation repertoires were produced on the same platform as the 600 to 850 repertoires of the first cohort. A separate validation cohort of 100 to 150 different subjects was used in addition to the roughly 700-subject first cohort. The aim of the study was to test whether cataloging public T cell receptors could identify signatures of past pathogen exposure. To predict cytomegalovirus infection status, the study combined high-throughput TCR immunosequencing, statistical association of individual TCRs with disease status, and machine learning. Study-wide conclusions, independent of this receptor: The authors suggested that the approach could potentially be extended to other disease states and immunological phenotypes. Three of the identified cytomegalovirus-associated TCR beta chains were confirmed in vitro to be specific for cytomegalovirus antigens. Most TCR sequences were seen in very few donors, while some public TCRs were found in many individuals. A total of about 180 TCR beta chains were listed by the study as associated with cytomegalovirus. The validation cohort had no HLA typing available for a later analysis, so co-occurrence within that cohort was assessed over all 120 or so repertoires. Of the cluster scores, around 95% were above 0 in a later analysis, which found that TCRs clustered in the first cohort also tended to co-occur in the 130 or so validation repertoires. In both the original and validation cohorts, the classifier was reported to diagnose cytomegalovirus status with high specificity and sensitivity.

The library relied on the immunoSEQ multiplex PCR assay. Processing in the source paper ran as follows. A statistical classification framework was developed to diagnose cytomegalovirus status using the catalog of TCR beta chain sequences. Drawn from immuneACCESS, this table holds only the in-frame rearrangements with V and J called that TCRdb kept. Clones are partly lost; checked studies trace under half to an unresolved V gene and leave the rest unexplained. The V and J calls and clone size are taken from that table; D and trimming were inferred from the DNA. The sample yields hundreds of thousands of clones; over 80% were counted once. Of the sample, 4.5% to 6% falls within the top ten clones. The donors belonged to the validation cohort of over a hundred subjects, which was separate from the approximately 680-subject first cohort. Worth noting for this clone: Its binding antigen is unknown. It has no much larger one-base neighbor in the sample; base qualities were not kept.

This clonotype was sampled from a woman under 30 in good health and CMV-seronegative. The sequencing input was PBMCs.

CDR3 sequence: CASRPLAGTYNEQFF. The sequenced DNA is TGTGCCAGCAGGCCTCTAGCGGGGACCTACAATGAGCAGTTCTTC. The chain couples TRBV2 to TRBJ2-1; TRBD2 fits 9 bases in the junction. The CDR3 has 15 amino acids, counting the end cysteine and phenylalanine. Only CDR3 DNA remains: 45 bases, in frame from the first base. Sequences SNHLY (CDR1) and FYNNEI (CDR2) are obtained from the germline V gene. For this chain, trimming is 6 bases at the V end and 2 bases at the J end, and the number of junction bases without a gene match is 5.